The sequence of this T cell receptor beta chain was determined in a study of cytomegalovirus exposure and HLA in healthy donors. Study-wide results and limits: What a later analysis showed was that several of the most significant clusters appeared linked to common viral pathogens. TCR beta sequences reportedly predicted most subjects' HLA-A and HLA-B alleles accurately. When analyzed later, a missense DCLRE1C variant was found to be linked to TCR beta V- and J-gene trimming.

Comments on this clone: Its specificity is unknown. In the same sample, other DNA sequences code for this CDR3.

Primers included in the PCR were 60 Vbeta and 13 Jbeta primers. Generated by immunoSEQ multiplex PCR, the TCRdb table keeps only in-frame clones and is missing some. This sample has about 130,000 clones; about 84% occur once, and the top ten carry around 4%. Germline V CDR1 and CDR2: KGHSH, LQKENI. V was trimmed by 2 bases and J by 2 bases, leaving 6 bases between them. The CDR3 covers 13 residues. Nominally healthy donors provided the samples, though records likely missed some immune exposures. The sequencing input was PBMCs. The V and J genes are TRBV18 and TRBJ1-2; D unresolved. The sequence was obtained from a man in his forties or fifties in good health and CMV-seronegative. The CDR3 reads CASSPDRNYGYTF. The CDR3 coding sequence is TGTGCCAGCTCACCAGATAGAAACTATGGCTACACCTTC.